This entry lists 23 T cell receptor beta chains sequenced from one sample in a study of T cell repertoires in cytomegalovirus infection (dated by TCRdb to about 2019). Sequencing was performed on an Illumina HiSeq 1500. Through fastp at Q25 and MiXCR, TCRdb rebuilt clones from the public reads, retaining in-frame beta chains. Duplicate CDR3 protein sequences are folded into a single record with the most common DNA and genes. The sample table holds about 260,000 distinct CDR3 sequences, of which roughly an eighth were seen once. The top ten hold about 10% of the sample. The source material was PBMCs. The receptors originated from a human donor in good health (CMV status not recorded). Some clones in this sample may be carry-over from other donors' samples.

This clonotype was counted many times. CDR3 region: CASSSSGDRGPGDTQYF. CDR3 nucleotides: TGTGCCAGCAGCTCCTCGGGGGACAGGGGGCCGGGAGATACGCAGTATTTT. The V gene is TRBV11-3, the J gene TRBJ2-3; 12 positions agree with TRBD1. The germline CDR1 and CDR2 sequences are SGHNT and YENEEA. The CDR3 covers 17 residues. V shed 4 bases, J shed 5 bases, and the junction held 10 bases outside the gene matches.

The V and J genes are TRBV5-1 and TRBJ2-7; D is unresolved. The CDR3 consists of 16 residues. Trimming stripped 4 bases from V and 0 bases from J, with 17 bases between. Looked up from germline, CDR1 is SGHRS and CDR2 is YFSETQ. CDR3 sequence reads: CASSPRGEKSSYEQYF. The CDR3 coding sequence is TGCGCCAGCAGCCCGCGAGGAGAGAAGAGCTCCTACGAGCAGTACTTC.

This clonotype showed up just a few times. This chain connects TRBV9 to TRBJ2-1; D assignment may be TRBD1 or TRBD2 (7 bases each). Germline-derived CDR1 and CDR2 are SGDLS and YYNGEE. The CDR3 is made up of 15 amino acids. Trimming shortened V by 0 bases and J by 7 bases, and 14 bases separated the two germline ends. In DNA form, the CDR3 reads TGTGCCAGCAGCGTAGGTGGGAGGGGGCAAAATGAGCAGTTCTTC. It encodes CASSVGGRGQNEQFF.

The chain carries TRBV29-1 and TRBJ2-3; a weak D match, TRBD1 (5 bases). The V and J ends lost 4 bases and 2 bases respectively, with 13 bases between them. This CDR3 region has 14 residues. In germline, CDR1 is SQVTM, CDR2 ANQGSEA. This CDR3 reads CSVAQQAFTDTQYF. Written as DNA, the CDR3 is TGCAGCGTTGCGCAACAGGCCTTCACAGATACGCAGTATTTT.

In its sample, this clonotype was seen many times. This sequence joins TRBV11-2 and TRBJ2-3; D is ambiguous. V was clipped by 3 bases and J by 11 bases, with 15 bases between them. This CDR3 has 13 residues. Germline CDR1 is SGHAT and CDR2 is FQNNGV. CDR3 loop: CASSFLGLWEQYF. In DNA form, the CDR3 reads TGTGCCAGCAGCTTTTTGGGGTTGTGGGAGCAGTATTTT.

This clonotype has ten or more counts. The CDR3 loop is CAGQIGVEAFF. CDR3 DNA: TGTGCCGGACAAATAGGGGTTGAAGCTTTCTTT. The chain links TRBV7-8 to TRBJ1-1; perhaps TRBD1 as D (5 bases). The germline V gene has CDR1 SGHVS and CDR2 FQNEAQ. V was pared by 11 bases and J by 7 bases, with 14 bases between. The CDR3 sequence is 11 residues long. Based on the CDR3 plus reference TRBV7-8 and TRBJ1-1, the full variable domain is GAGVSQSPRYKVAKRGQDVALRCDPISGHVSLFWYQQALGQGPEFLTYFQNEAQLDKSGLPSDRFFAERPEGSVSTLKIQRTQQEDSAVYLCAGQIGVEAFFGQGTRLTVV.

The CDR3 nucleotides read TGTGCCAGCAGCTCCTCCGCCGGAAGAAACACCATATATTTT. This encodes CASSSSAGRNTIYF. V is TRBV11-2 and J is TRBJ1-3; D uncertain. V was trimmed by 4 bases and J by 5 bases, leaving 12 bases between them. CDR3 length equals 14 residues. The germline V gene encodes CDR1 SGHAT and CDR2 FQNNGV. Based on the CDR3 plus reference TRBV11-2 and TRBJ1-3, the full variable domain is EAGVAQSPRYKIIEKRQSVAFWCNPISGHATLYWYQQILGQGPKLLIQFQNNGVVDDSQLPKDRFSAERLKGVDSTLKIQPAKLEDSAVYLCASSSSAGRNTIYFGEGSWLTVV.

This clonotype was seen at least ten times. The CDR3 loop is CASSLRLAGAEYEQYF. The CDR3 DNA sequence: TGTGCCAGCAGCTTAAGACTAGCGGGAGCCGAATACGAGCAGTACTTC. The genes are TRBV11-2 and TRBJ2-7, with TRBD2 matching over 12 bases. Trimming cost V 2 bases and J 4 bases; bases outside gene matches: 6. The CDR3 has 16 amino acids. Per germline, CDR1 SGHAT and CDR2 FQNNGV.

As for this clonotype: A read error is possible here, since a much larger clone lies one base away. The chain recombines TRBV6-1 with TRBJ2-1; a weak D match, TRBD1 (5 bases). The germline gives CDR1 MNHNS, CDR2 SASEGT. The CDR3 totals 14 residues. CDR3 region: CAGSYSRVYNEQFF. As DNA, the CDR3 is TGTGCCGGCAGTTACAGCAGGGTTTACAATGAGCAGTTCTTC.

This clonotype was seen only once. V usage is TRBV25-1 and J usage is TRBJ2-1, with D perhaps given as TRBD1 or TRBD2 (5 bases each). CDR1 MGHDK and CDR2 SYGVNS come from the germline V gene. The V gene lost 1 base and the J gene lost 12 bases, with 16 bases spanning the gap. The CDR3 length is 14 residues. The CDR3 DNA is TGTGCCAGCAGTGAATTGGGGCTAGGAGGAGTGCAGTTCTTC. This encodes CASSELGLGGVQFF.

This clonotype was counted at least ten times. The CDR3 nucleotides are TGTGCCAGCAGCCCTTCCCTTTGGAACGAAAAACTGTTTTTT. It specifies CASSPSLWNEKLFF. The rearrangement joins TRBV7-2 to TRBJ1-4; D is uncertain. The CDR3 has 14 residues. Trimming cost V 5 bases and J 8 bases, with 15 bases left between them. Per the germline V gene, CDR1 is SGHTA and CDR2 is FQGNSA.

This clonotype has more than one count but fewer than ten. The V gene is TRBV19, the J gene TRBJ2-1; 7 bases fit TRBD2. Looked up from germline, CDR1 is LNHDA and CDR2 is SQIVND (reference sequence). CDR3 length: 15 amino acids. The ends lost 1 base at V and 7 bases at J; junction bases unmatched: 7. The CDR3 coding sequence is TGTGCCAGTAGTATAGTCCCGGGAGGTAGGAATGAGCAGTTCTTC. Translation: CASSIVPGGRNEQFF.

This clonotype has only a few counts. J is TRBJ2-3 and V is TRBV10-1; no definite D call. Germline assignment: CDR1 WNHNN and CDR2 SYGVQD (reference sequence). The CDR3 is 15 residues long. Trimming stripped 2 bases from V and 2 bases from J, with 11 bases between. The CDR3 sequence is CASSESSRTTDTQYF. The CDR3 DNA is TGCGCCAGCAGTGAGAGTAGCAGGACCACAGATACGCAGTATTTT.

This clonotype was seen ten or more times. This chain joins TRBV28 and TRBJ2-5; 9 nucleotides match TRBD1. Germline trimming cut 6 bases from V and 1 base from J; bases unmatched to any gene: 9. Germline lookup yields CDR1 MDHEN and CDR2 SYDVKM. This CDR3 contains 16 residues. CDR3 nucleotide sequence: TGTGCCAGCAGCGGCCGGGACAGGGTTCCCCAAGAGACCCAGTACTTC. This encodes CASSGRDRVPQETQYF.

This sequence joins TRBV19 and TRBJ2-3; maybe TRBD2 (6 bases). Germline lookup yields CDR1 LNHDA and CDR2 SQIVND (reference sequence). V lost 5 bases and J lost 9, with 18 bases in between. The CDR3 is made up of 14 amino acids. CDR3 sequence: CASSPANGRGTQYF. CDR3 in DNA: TGTGCCAGTAGTCCCGCAAATGGCCGGGGGACGCAGTATTTT.

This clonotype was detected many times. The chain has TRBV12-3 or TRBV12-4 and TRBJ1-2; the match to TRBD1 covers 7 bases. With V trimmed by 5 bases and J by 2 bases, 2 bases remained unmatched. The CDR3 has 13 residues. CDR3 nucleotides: TGTGCCAGCAGTCTGACAGGGAACTATGGCTACACCTTC. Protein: CASSLTGNYGYTF.

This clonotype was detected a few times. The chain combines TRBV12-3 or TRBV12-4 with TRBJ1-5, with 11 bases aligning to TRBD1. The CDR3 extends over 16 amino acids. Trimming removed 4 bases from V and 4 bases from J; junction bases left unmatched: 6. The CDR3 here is CASSSGQGAVNQPQHF. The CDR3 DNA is TGTGCCAGCAGTTCCGGACAGGGGGCGGTGAATCAGCCCCAGCATTTT.

CDR3 in DNA: TGTGCCAGCAGGCAAACGAACACCGGGGAGCTGTTTTTT. It specifies CASRQTNTGELFF. The V call is TRBV19, the J call TRBJ2-2; D ambiguous. The CDR3 is 13 amino acids. Germline CDR1 LNHDA, CDR2 SQIVND (reference sequence). V was cut by 9 bases and J by 0 bases, with 8 bases left in between.

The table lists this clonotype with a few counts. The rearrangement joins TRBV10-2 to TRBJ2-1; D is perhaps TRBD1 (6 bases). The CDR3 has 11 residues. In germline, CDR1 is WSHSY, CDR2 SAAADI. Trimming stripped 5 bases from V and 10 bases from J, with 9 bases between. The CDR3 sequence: CASSMRGEQFF. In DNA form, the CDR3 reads TGCGCCAGCAGTATGAGGGGGGAGCAGTTCTTC.

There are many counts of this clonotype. The CDR3 nucleotides are TGTGCCAGCAGCCCAACCGGGACTAGGGGCCTCCATGAGCAGTTCTTC. It translates to CASSPTGTRGLHEQFF. The chain has TRBV7-8 and TRBJ2-1, with 8 bases lining up with TRBD2. The CDR3 length is 16 residues. Losses at the gene ends were 5 bases for V and 8 bases for J; bases not matched to a gene: 14. Germline lookup yields CDR1 SGHVS and CDR2 FQNEAQ.

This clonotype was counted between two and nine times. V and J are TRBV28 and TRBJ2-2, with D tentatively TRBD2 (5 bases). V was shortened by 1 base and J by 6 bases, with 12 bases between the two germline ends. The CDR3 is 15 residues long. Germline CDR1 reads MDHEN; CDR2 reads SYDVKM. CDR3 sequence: CASSLLRERPGELFF. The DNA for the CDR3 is TGTGCCAGCAGTTTATTACGGGAACGACCCGGGGAGCTGTTTTTT.

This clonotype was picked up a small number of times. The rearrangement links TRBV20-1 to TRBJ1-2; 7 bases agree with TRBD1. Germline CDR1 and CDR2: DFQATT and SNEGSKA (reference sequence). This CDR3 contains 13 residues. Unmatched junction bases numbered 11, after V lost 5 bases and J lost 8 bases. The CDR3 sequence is CSAPDRVGRGYTF. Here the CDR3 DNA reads TGCAGTGCTCCCGACAGGGTCGGAAGAGGCTACACCTTC.

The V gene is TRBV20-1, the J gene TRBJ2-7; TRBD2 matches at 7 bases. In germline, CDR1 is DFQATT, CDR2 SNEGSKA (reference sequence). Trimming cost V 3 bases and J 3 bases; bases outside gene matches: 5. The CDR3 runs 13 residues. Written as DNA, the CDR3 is TGCAGTGCTAGGTGGGGGGGGGTCTACGAGCAGTACTTC. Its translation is CSARWGGVYEQYF.